This T cell receptor (beta chain) was identified during a study of T cells after yellow fever vaccination. Whole-study findings and limits: Most clones from primary vaccination resurfaced after the booster (about 96% CD4, less than 90% CD8).

Each CDR3 protein gets one entry after TCRdb re-called the 5' RACE reads with MiXCR. The sample includes about 550,000 distinct CDR3 sequences, 15% to 20% of them seen just once. The germline V gene encodes CDR1 WNHNN and CDR2 SYGVQD (reference sequence). The CDR3 extends over 13 amino acids. Deletions cut 0 bases from V and 8 bases from J, with 8 bases between. In its sample, this clonotype was seen a few times. Its specificity is unknown. The gene calls are TRBV10-1 and TRBJ1-5, with D hard to call. Source: PBMCs, taken 15 days after the yellow fever booster vaccination. This sequence was found in a man between 25 and 39 years old who received the YFV17D yellow fever vaccine. CDR3 nucleotides: TGCGCCAGCAGTGAGTCTTTGGGAGAGCCCCAGCATTTT. Its translation: CASSESLGEPQHF.